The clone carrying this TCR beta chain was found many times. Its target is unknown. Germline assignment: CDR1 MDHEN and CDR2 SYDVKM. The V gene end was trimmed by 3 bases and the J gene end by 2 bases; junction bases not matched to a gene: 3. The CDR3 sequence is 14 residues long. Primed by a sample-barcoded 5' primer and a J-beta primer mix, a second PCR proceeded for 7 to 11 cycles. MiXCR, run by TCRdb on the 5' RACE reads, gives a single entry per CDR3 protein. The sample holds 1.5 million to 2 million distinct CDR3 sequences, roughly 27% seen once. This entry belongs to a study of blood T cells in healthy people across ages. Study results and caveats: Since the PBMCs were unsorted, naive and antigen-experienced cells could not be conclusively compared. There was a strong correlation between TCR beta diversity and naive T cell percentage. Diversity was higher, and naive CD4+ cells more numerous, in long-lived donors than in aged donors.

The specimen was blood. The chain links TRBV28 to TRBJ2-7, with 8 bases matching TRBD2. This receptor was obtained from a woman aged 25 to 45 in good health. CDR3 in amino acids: CASSFREGTYEQYF. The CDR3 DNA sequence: TGTGCCAGCAGTTTTCGGGAGGGGACCTACGAGCAGTACTTC.